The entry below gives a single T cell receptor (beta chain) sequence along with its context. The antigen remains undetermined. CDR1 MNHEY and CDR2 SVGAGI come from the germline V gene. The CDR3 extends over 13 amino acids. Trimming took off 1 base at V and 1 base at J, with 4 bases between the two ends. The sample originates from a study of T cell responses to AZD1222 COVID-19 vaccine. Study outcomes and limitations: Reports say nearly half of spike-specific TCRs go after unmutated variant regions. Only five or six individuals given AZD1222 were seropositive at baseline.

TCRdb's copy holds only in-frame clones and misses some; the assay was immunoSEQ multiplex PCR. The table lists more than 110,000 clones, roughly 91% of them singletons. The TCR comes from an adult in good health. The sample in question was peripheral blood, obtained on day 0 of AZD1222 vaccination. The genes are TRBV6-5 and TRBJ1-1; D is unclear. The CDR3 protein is CASSYWENTEAFF. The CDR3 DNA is TGTGCCAGCAGTTACTGGGAGAACACTGAAGCTTTCTTT.